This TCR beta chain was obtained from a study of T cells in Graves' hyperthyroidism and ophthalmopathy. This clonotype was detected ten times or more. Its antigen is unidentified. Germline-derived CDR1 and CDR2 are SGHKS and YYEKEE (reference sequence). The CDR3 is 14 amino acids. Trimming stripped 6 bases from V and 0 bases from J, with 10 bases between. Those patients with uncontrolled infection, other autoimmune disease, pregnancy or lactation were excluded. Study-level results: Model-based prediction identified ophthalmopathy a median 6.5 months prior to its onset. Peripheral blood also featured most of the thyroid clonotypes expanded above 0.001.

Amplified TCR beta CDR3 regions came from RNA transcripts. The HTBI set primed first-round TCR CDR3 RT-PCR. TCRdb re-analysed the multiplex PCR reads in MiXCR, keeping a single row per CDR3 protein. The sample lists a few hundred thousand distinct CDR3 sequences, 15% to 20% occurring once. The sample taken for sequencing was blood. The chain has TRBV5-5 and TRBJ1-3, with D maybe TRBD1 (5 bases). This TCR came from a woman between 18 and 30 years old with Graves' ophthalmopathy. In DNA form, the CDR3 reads TGTGCCAGCAAGGCGGGGCCCTCTGGAAACACCATATATTTT. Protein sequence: CASKAGPSGNTIYF.